This T cell receptor beta chain originates from a study of OX40 agonist ivuxolimab in advanced cancers. Regarding the complete study: The costimulatory receptor OX40 (CD134) was targeted by ivuxolimab, a fully human IgG2 agonistic monoclonal antibody. Intravenous ivuxolimab was administered to patients every 2 weeks at six dose levels: 0.01, 0.1, 0.3, 1.5, 3 and 10 mg/kg. Of the approximately 54 dose-escalation patients, hepatocellular carcinoma was present in about 19, melanoma in around 15, renal cell carcinoma in 9 and head and neck cancer in 9. In the dose-escalation cohort, approximately 82% of patients were male, and the mean age was roughly 60 years, with a range of about 23 to 90. Prior anti-PD-1, anti-PD-L1 or anti-CTLA-4 therapy was permitted, and 30% to 50% of dose-escalation patients had received checkpoint inhibitors. Partial responses occurred in three dose-escalation patients: two with cutaneous melanoma and one with hepatocellular carcinoma. Peripheral TCRbeta sequencing aimed to test whether ivuxolimab altered TCR sequence diversity and caused clonal T-cell expansion. The paper describes the monotherapy dose-escalation part (N ≈ 51 patients) of the phase I trial of ivuxolimab.

As concerns this clone: No antigen is known for it. Base qualities are not provided; no much larger clone lies one nucleotide away.

The trial excluded patients who had a history of autoimmune disease or who were on systemic immunosuppression. Peripheral blood for TCR sequencing was collected from all dose cohorts at baseline, on cycle 4 day 1, and on cycle 7 day 1. Samples came from an open-label, multicenter, first-in-human phase I dose-escalation trial of ivuxolimab. Adults with locally advanced or metastatic melanoma, renal cell carcinoma, hepatocellular carcinoma or head and neck squamous cell carcinoma were enrolled in the trial. Before TCR sequencing, CD4+ T cells and CD8+ T cells from peripheral blood were sorted into separate populations. Broad study findings and their caveats: The antigen specificity of the peripheral T cells that underwent clonal expansion was not determined. Clonal expansion of both CD4+ and CD8+ blood T cells was observed from baseline to week 6 at doses 0.1 to 3.0 mg/kg. In the 0.1-3.0 mg/kg groups, partial responders had among the lowest normalized peripheral clonal expansion, particularly in CD8+ T cells. On average, CD8+ T cells showed more expanded clones than CD4+ T cells after ivuxolimab. Low levels of normalized T-cell clonal expansion were also seen in some nonresponding patients.

Inclusive of the bounding cysteine and phenylalanine, the CDR3 is 17 residues long. Only the CDR3 DNA is retained, 51 bases long and in frame from the first base. The germline V gene (reference sequence) yields SEHNR for CDR1 and FQNEAQ for CDR2. Relative to germline, V is missing 4 bases and J is missing 2 bases, with 12 bases of the junction outside any gene match. Genomic DNA was isolated from the sorted cells so that the TCRbeta CDR3 region could be sequenced. The immunoSEQ Assay was used for sequencing of TCRbeta CDR3 regions. TCRdb obtained this table from immuneACCESS and retained in-frame rearrangements with V and J assigned. These tables miss some clones; where compared with another copy, unresolved V genes account for less than half of the shortfall, and the remainder is unexplained. Present in this sample are about 40,000 clones, 70% to 90% of which were seen just once. About 16% of the sample belongs to the ten largest clones.

The receptor was derived from an adult with an advanced solid tumor such as melanoma, head and neck, liver or kidney cancer. The V and J genes are TRBV7-9 and TRBJ2-3; 7 nucleotides in the junction match TRBD2. The sequencing here drew on CD4+ or CD8+ T cells sorted from blood, taken in a trial of the OX40 agonist ivuxolimab. For the CDR3, the sequence is CASSSPEEGGFTDTQYF. Here is the DNA: TGTGCCAGCAGCTCTCCCGAAGAGGGAGGGTTCACAGATACGCAGTATTTT.